The clone carrying this T cell receptor beta chain was found a few times. The antigen is undetermined. The data belong to a study of T cells in localized non-small cell lung cancer. Study-wide points: Appearances in adjacent lung were noted for a median roughly 50 of the top 100 tumor clones. Maximal T cell clonality occurred in uninvolved adjacent lung, with tumor ranking below it. Sequencing covered just one tumor region, so heterogeneity cannot be ruled out.

Data came from immunoSEQ multiplex PCR; TCRdb stores just in-frame clones and leaves some out. The data show 35,000 or so clones, around 88% seen once. The receptor comes from a woman aged 40-75 years with stage I lung adenocarcinoma. Material: peripheral blood, obtained before any cancer treatment.

The CDR3 loop is CASSVESYNSPLHF. The CDR3 nucleotides read TGTGCCAGCAGCGTCGAGAGTTATAATTCACCCCTCCACTTT. The chain links TRBV5-5 to TRBJ1-6; D is undetermined. Looked up from germline, CDR1 is SGHKS and CDR2 is YYEKEE (reference sequence). The V gene lost 4 bases and the J gene lost 4 bases, with 9 bases spanning the gap. The CDR3 contains 14 residues.